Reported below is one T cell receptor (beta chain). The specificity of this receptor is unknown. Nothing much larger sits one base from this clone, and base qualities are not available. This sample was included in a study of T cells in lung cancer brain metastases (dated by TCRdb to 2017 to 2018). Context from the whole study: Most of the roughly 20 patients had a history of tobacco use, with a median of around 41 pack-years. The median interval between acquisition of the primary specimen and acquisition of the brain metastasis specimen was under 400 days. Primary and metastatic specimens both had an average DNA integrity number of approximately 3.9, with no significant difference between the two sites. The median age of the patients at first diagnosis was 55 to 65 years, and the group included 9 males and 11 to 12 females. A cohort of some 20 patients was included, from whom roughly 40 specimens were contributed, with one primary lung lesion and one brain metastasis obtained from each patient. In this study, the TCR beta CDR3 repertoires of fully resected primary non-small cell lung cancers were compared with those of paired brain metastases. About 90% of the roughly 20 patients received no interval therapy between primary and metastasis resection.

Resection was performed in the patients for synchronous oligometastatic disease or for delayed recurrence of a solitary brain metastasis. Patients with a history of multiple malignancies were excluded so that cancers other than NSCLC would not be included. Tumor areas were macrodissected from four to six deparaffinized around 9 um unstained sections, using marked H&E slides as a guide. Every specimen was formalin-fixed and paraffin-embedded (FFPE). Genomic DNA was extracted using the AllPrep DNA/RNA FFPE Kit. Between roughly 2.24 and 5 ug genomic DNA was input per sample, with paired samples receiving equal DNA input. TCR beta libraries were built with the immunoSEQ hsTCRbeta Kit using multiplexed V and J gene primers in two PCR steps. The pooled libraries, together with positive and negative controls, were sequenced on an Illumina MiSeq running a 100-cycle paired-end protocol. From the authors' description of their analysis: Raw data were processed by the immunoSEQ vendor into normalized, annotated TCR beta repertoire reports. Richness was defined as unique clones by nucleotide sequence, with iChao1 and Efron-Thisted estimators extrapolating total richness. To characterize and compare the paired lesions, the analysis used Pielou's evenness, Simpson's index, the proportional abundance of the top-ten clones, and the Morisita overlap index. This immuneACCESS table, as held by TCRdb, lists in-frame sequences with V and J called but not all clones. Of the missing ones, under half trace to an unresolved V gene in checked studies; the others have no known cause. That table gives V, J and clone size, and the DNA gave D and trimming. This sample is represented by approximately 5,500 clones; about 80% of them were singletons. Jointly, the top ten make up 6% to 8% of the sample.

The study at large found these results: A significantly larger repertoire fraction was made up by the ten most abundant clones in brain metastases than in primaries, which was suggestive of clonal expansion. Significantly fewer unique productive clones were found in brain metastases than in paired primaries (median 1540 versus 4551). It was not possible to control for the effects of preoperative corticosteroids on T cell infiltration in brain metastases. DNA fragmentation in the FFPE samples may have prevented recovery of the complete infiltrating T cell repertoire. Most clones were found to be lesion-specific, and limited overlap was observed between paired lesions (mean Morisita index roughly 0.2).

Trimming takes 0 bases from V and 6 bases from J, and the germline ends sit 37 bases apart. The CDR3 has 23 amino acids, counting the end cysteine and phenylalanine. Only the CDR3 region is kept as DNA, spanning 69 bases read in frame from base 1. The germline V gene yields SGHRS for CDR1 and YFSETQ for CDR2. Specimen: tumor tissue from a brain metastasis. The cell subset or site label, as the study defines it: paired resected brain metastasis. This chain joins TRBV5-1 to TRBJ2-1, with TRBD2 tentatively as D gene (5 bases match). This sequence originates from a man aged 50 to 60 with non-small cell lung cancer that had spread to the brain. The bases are TGCGCCAGCAGCTTGGTAAAAAGAAGTCACAAGGTTGCCGGGATGTCTCCTCTCAATGAGCAGTTCTTC. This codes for CASSLVKRSHKVAGMSPLNEQFF.